The rows below give T cell receptor beta chains drawn from one sample of a study of T cell responses to AZD1222 COVID-19 vaccine. Assay: immunoSEQ multiplex PCR; the TCRdb copy retains only in-frame clones and omits some. This sample has some 150,000 clones, with roughly 90% found just once. The sequences come from peripheral blood, collected 28 days after the second AZD1222 dose. The receptors shown here come from an adult who received the AZD1222 COVID-19 vaccine. The CDR3 runs from the conserved cysteine through the conserved F or W. Each record gives: V gene, clone size, D gene, J gene, CDR3 protein, CDR3 DNA. A D gene is named only where the DNA matches it firmly. Expanded clones get a size class; other rows say once, few or many, or leave the size out.

v_call: TRBV4-1
clone_size: -
d_call: -
j_call: TRBJ1-1
cdr3_aa: CASSQAVMTGGNTEAFF
cdr3_nt: TGCGCCAGCAGCCAAGCCGTTATGACCGGTGGGAACACTGAAGCTTTCTTT

v_call: TRBV7-8
clone_size: -
d_call: -
j_call: TRBJ1-5
cdr3_aa: CASSLSFGRSSTQPQHF
cdr3_nt: TGTGCCAGCAGCTTATCTTTCGGGCGGTCCTCAACTCAGCCCCAGCATTTT

v_call: TRBV12-3/TRBV12-4
clone_size: -
d_call: -
j_call: TRBJ1-3
cdr3_aa: CASSFIQGIYF
cdr3_nt: TGTGCCAGCAGTTTTATCCAGGGCATATATTTT

v_call: TRBV6-5
clone_size: -
d_call: -
j_call: TRBJ1-2
cdr3_aa: CATKEYYGCTF
cdr3_nt: -

v_call: TRBV6-2/TRBV6-3
clone_size: few
d_call: -
j_call: TRBJ2-5
cdr3_aa: CASSYIGGRVTQYF
cdr3_nt: TGTGCCAGCAGTTACATCGGGGGACGGGTGACCCAGTACTTC

v_call: TRBV11-2
clone_size: -
d_call: TRBD1
j_call: TRBJ2-7
cdr3_aa: CASSLVRQGDEQYF
cdr3_nt: TGTGCCAGCAGCTTAGTACGACAGGGGGACGAGCAGTACTTC

v_call: TRBV12-3/TRBV12-4
clone_size: -
d_call: -
j_call: TRBJ1-4
cdr3_aa: CASSLQFEKLFF
cdr3_nt: TGTGCCAGCAGTTTACAGTTCGAAAAACTGTTTTTT

v_call: TRBV4-1
clone_size: -
d_call: -
j_call: TRBJ1-5
cdr3_aa: CASSQGWDSNQPQHF
cdr3_nt: TGCGCCAGCAGCCAAGGCTGGGACAGCAATCAGCCCCAGCATTTT

v_call: TRBV9
clone_size: few
d_call: -
j_call: TRBJ1-3
cdr3_aa: CASSALEGIGDTIYF
cdr3_nt: TGTGCCAGCAGCGCCCTGGAGGGTATCGGGGACACCATATATTTT

v_call: TRBV3-1/TRBV3-2
clone_size: -
d_call: -
j_call: TRBJ1-1
cdr3_aa: CASSQLNQLGGTEAFF
cdr3_nt: TGTGCCAGCAGCCAACTCAACCAGTTGGGGGGCACTGAAGCTTTCTTT

v_call: TRBV30
clone_size: once
d_call: TRBD1
j_call: TRBJ1-2
cdr3_aa: CAWARTGADYGYTF
cdr3_nt: TGTGCCTGGGCCCGGACAGGGGCGGACTATGGCTACACCTTC

v_call: TRBV7-9
clone_size: once
d_call: -
j_call: TRBJ1-2
cdr3_aa: CASSLVGYGYTF
cdr3_nt: TGTGCCAGCAGCTTAGTTGGCTATGGCTACACCTTC

v_call: TRBV5-6
clone_size: -
d_call: -
j_call: TRBJ2-3
cdr3_aa: CASSPMPLDTQYF
cdr3_nt: TGTGCCAGCAGCCCCATGCCCTTAGATACGCAGTATTTT

v_call: TRBV7-6
clone_size: -
d_call: TRBD2
j_call: TRBJ2-1
cdr3_aa: CASSLGTSGANNEQFF
cdr3_nt: TGTGCCAGCAGCTTAGGGACTAGCGGGGCCAACAATGAGCAGTTCTTC

v_call: TRBV28
clone_size: few
d_call: -
j_call: TRBJ1-1
cdr3_aa: CASTPWRPNTEAFF
cdr3_nt: TGTGCCAGCACCCCTTGGAGACCGAACACTGAAGCTTTCTTT

v_call: TRBV30
clone_size: -
d_call: TRBD1
j_call: TRBJ1-2
cdr3_aa: CAWSPYTGANYGYTF
cdr3_nt: TGTGCCTGGAGTCCATATACAGGGGCTAACTATGGCTACACCTTC

v_call: TRBV12-3/TRBV12-4
clone_size: -
d_call: -
j_call: TRBJ1-1
cdr3_aa: CASSLVITEAFF
cdr3_nt: TGTGCCAGCAGTTTAGTAATCACTGAAGCTTTCTTT

v_call: TRBV30
clone_size: -
d_call: -
j_call: TRBJ1-4
cdr3_aa: CAWSKFGGEKLFF
cdr3_nt: TGTGCCTGGAGTAAATTTGGGGGTGAAAAACTGTTTTTT

v_call: TRBV11-1
clone_size: -
d_call: -
j_call: TRBJ2-7
cdr3_aa: CASSLELLGEQYF
cdr3_nt: TGTGCCAGCAGCCTCGAGTTGCTAGGCGAGCAGTACTTC

v_call: TRBV28
clone_size: -
d_call: -
j_call: TRBJ2-3
cdr3_aa: CASSLPDFSTDTQYF
cdr3_nt: TGTGCCAGCAGTCTACCGGACTTCAGCACAGATACGCAGTATTTT

v_call: TRBV28
clone_size: once
d_call: -
j_call: TRBJ1-2
cdr3_aa: CASRSPGGANYGYTF
cdr3_nt: TGTGCCAGCAGATCCCCAGGCGGGGCTAACTATGGCTACACCTTC

v_call: TRBV12-3/TRBV12-4
clone_size: few
d_call: -
j_call: TRBJ2-5
cdr3_aa: CASSRDRGETQYF
cdr3_nt: TGTGCCAGCAGCCGGGACCGCGGGGAGACCCAGTACTTC

v_call: TRBV27
clone_size: -
d_call: -
j_call: TRBJ2-3
cdr3_aa: CASGITDTQYF
cdr3_nt: TGTGCCAGCGGGATCACAGATACGCAGTATTTT

v_call: TRBV28
clone_size: -
d_call: -
j_call: TRBJ2-7
cdr3_aa: CASRTGDYEQYF
cdr3_nt: TGTGCCAGCAGAACCGGGGACTACGAGCAGTACTTC

v_call: TRBV13
clone_size: -
d_call: TRBD1
j_call: TRBJ1-1
cdr3_aa: CASSSARGRKAFF
cdr3_nt: TGTGCCAGCAGCTCGGCCAGGGGGCGCAAAGCTTTCTTT

v_call: TRBV19
clone_size: -
d_call: TRBD1
j_call: TRBJ1-1
cdr3_aa: CASRGQGIPNTEAFF
cdr3_nt: TGTGCCAGTAGGGGACAGGGGATACCGAACACTGAAGCTTTCTTT

v_call: TRBV5-1
clone_size: -
d_call: TRBD2
j_call: TRBJ2-5
cdr3_aa: CASSPLAGREETQYF
cdr3_nt: TGCGCCAGCAGCCCATTAGCGGGGCGGGAGGAGACCCAGTACTTC

v_call: TRBV7-8
clone_size: -
d_call: TRBD1
j_call: TRBJ1-5
cdr3_aa: CASSLTGGNQPQHF
cdr3_nt: TGTGCCAGCAGCTTAACAGGGGGAAATCAGCCCCAGCATTTT

v_call: TRBV21-1
clone_size: -
d_call: -
j_call: TRBJ1-2
cdr3_aa: CASSLRDVLGYTF
cdr3_nt: TGTGCCAGCAGCTTAAGGGACGTACTAGGCTACACCTTC

v_call: TRBV5-1
clone_size: -
d_call: -
j_call: TRBJ2-2
cdr3_aa: CASSLAGRNTGELFF
cdr3_nt: TGCGCCAGCAGCTTGGCCGGTCGGAACACCGGGGAGCTGTTTTTT

v_call: TRBV27
clone_size: -
d_call: -
j_call: TRBJ1-6
cdr3_aa: CASSLEGFNSPLHF
cdr3_nt: TGTGCCAGCAGTTTGGAGGGGTTTAATTCACCCCTCCACTTT

v_call: TRBV2
clone_size: -
d_call: -
j_call: TRBJ1-2
cdr3_aa: CASSDQGVAMGYTF
cdr3_nt: TGTGCCAGCAGCGACCAGGGAGTAGCTATGGGCTACACCTTC

v_call: TRBV7-3
clone_size: -
d_call: TRBD1
j_call: TRBJ2-2
cdr3_aa: CASSPRTGNTGELFF
cdr3_nt: TGTGCCAGCAGCCCGAGGACAGGGAACACCGGGGAGCTGTTTTTT

v_call: TRBV5-1
clone_size: few
d_call: -
j_call: TRBJ2-7
cdr3_aa: CASSLGQGWLAVHEQYF
cdr3_nt: TGCGCCAGCAGCCTTGGACAGGGCTGGCTAGCGGTCCACGAGCAGTACTTC

v_call: TRBV2
clone_size: -
d_call: -
j_call: TRBJ1-1
cdr3_aa: CASSTGQRGTEAFF
cdr3_nt: TGTGCCAGCAGTACCGGACAGAGAGGGACTGAAGCTTTCTTT

v_call: TRBV28
clone_size: -
d_call: -
j_call: TRBJ1-5
cdr3_aa: CASSLIGARNQPQHF
cdr3_nt: TGTGCCAGCAGTTTGATCGGGGCTCGAAATCAGCCCCAGCATTTT

v_call: TRBV19
clone_size: once
d_call: -
j_call: TRBJ2-7
cdr3_aa: CASSRQQGRYEQYF
cdr3_nt: TGTGCCAGTAGTAGACAGCAGGGCCGCTACGAGCAGTACTTC

v_call: TRBV28
clone_size: -
d_call: TRBD2
j_call: TRBJ2-7
cdr3_aa: CASSLGLAGVQYF
cdr3_nt: TGTGCCAGCAGTTTAGGACTAGCGGGAGTCCAGTACTTC

v_call: TRBV3-1/TRBV3-2
clone_size: -
d_call: TRBD1
j_call: TRBJ1-1
cdr3_aa: CASSPDTGVDTEAFF
cdr3_nt: TGTGCCAGCAGCCCTGACACAGGGGTGGACACTGAAGCTTTCTTT

v_call: TRBV28
clone_size: -
d_call: -
j_call: TRBJ1-5
cdr3_aa: CASSSPAGVYSNQPQHF
cdr3_nt: TGTGCCAGCAGTTCCCCGGCAGGGGTCTATAGCAATCAGCCCCAGCATTTT

v_call: TRBV18
clone_size: -
d_call: TRBD2
j_call: TRBJ2-4
cdr3_aa: CASSPGAGEAKNIQYF
cdr3_nt: TGTGCCAGCTCACCCGGAGCGGGAGAGGCCAAAAACATTCAGTACTTC

v_call: TRBV28
clone_size: -
d_call: TRBD1
j_call: TRBJ2-7
cdr3_aa: CASTRGTGLIEQYF
cdr3_nt: TGTGCCAGCACTCGGGGGACAGGTTTAATCGAGCAGTACTTC

v_call: TRBV10-3
clone_size: -
d_call: TRBD1
j_call: TRBJ1-1
cdr3_aa: CAISGDRGTEAFF
cdr3_nt: TGTGCCATCAGTGGGGACAGGGGCACTGAAGCTTTCTTT

v_call: TRBV4-1
clone_size: -
d_call: TRBD1
j_call: TRBJ2-7
cdr3_aa: CASSHVGQGADEQYF
cdr3_nt: TGCGCCAGCAGCCATGTGGGACAGGGGGCCGACGAGCAGTACTTC

v_call: TRBV5-6
clone_size: -
d_call: -
j_call: TRBJ2-4
cdr3_aa: CASSYGQLAKNIQYF
cdr3_nt: TGTGCCAGCAGCTATGGACAGTTAGCCAAAAACATTCAGTACTTC

v_call: TRBV5-5
clone_size: -
d_call: TRBD2
j_call: TRBJ2-1
cdr3_aa: CASRRAGDASYNEQFF
cdr3_nt: TGTGCCAGCAGGCGAGCGGGGGATGCATCCTACAATGAGCAGTTCTTC

v_call: TRBV7-2
clone_size: -
d_call: -
j_call: TRBJ2-7
cdr3_aa: CASSLDRDSTYEQYF
cdr3_nt: TGTGCCAGCAGCTTAGACCGGGACTCCACCTACGAGCAGTACTTC

v_call: TRBV6-2/TRBV6-3
clone_size: -
d_call: -
j_call: TRBJ1-3
cdr3_aa: CASSPRENSGNTIYF
cdr3_nt: TGTGCCAGCAGTCCCCGGGAGAACTCTGGAAACACCATATATTTT

v_call: TRBV28
clone_size: once
d_call: -
j_call: TRBJ2-3
cdr3_aa: CASSLGADTQYF
cdr3_nt: TGTGCCAGCAGTTTAGGGGCAGATACGCAGTATTTT

v_call: TRBV9
clone_size: once
d_call: -
j_call: TRBJ2-7
cdr3_aa: CASSVGAESSYEQYF
cdr3_nt: TGTGCCAGCAGCGTAGGGGCGGAGAGCTCCTACGAGCAGTACTTC

v_call: TRBV10-2
clone_size: -
d_call: -
j_call: TRBJ1-1
cdr3_aa: CASSRTNTEAFF
cdr3_nt: TGCGCCAGCTCTAGGACGAACACTGAAGCTTTCTTT

v_call: TRBV5-6
clone_size: once
d_call: -
j_call: TRBJ1-2
cdr3_aa: CASSSGGRGGYTF
cdr3_nt: TGTGCCAGCAGCTCCGGCGGGAGAGGTGGCTACACCTTC

v_call: TRBV5-1
clone_size: -
d_call: -
j_call: TRBJ2-7
cdr3_aa: CASSLGASDEQYF
cdr3_nt: TGCGCCAGCAGCTTGGGGGCTAGCGACGAGCAGTACTTC

v_call: TRBV4-1
clone_size: -
d_call: -
j_call: TRBJ1-1
cdr3_aa: CASSQEMRRTTEAFF
cdr3_nt: TGCGCCAGCAGCCAAGAGATGCGGAGGACCACTGAAGCTTTCTTT

v_call: TRBV24-1
clone_size: -
d_call: -
j_call: TRBJ2-2
cdr3_aa: CATSEGRGRRDTGELFF
cdr3_nt: TGTGCCACCAGTGAAGGCAGGGGCCGCCGGGACACCGGGGAGCTGTTTTTT